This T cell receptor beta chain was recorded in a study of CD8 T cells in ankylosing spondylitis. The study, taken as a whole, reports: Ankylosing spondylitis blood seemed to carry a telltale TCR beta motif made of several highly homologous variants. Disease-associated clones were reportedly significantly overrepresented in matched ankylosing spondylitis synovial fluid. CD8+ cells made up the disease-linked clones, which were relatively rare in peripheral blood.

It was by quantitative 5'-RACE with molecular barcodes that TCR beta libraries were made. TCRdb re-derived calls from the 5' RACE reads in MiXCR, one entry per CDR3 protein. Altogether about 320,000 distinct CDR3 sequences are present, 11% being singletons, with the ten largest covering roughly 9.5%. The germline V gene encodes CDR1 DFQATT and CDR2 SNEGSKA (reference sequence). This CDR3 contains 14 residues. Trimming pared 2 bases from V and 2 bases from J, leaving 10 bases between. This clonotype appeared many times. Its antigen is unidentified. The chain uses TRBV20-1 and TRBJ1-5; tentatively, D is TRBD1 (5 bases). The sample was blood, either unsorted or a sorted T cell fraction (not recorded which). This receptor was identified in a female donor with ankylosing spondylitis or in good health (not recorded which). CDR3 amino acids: CSARPRGGNQPQHF. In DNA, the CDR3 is TGCAGTGCTAGACCCCGGGGGGGCAATCAGCCCCAGCATTTT.